The clone carrying this TCR beta chain was seen just once. The sample is drawn from a study of blood T cell repertoires in COVID-19. In the study overall: Specimens from acute and convalescent COVID-19 originated in the United States, Italy and Spain. Sources were T cells, B-cell-depleted T cells, or PBMCs; the material itself was cDNA or gDNA.

The CDR3 loop spans 13 amino acids. V was trimmed by 9 bases and J by 13 bases, leaving 22 bases between them. The germline V gene has CDR1 LNHDA and CDR2 SQIVND (reference sequence). Here immunoSEQ multiplex PCR was the method, and the copy in TCRdb shows in-frame clones only, minus some. The sample comprises approximately 97,000 clones, about 90% of which are singletons, and under 2.5% rests with the top ten. The sequenced sample consisted of peripheral blood. The chain uses TRBV19 and TRBJ1-5, with D tentatively TRBD1 (6 bases). The clonotype comes from a man aged 50-60 years with active COVID-19. In nucleotides, the CDR3 is TGTGCCAGCTTCACAGGGTGTAAAGGGGGTCAGCATTTT. Its protein product is CASFTGCKGGQHF.